A single sample is the source of the 18 T cell receptor beta chains below, sequenced in a study of CD8 T cells in ankylosing spondylitis. Study-level findings and limits: A motif in TCR beta, a set of roughly eight highly homologous variants, appeared characteristic of ankylosing spondylitis blood.

No antigen is known for these receptors. Each CDR3 protein is one row after TCRdb ran MiXCR on the 5' RACE reads. The table shows about 420,000 distinct CDR3 sequences, with 20% to 25% occurring only once. The material sequenced was blood, either unsorted or a sorted T cell fraction (not recorded which). Receptors originate from a male donor with ankylosing spondylitis.

This clonotype was observed a few times. The chain is built from TRBV6-1 and TRBJ2-7, with TRBD1 as a possible D gene (5 bases). Deletions cut 9 bases from V and 3 bases from J, with 21 bases between. The CDR3 is 15 residues long. Germline loops: CDR1 MNHNS, CDR2 SASEGT. The CDR3 region is CASSPGAGSIYEQYF. CDR3 coding DNA: TGTGCCAGTAGTCCTGGGGCCGGCAGTATCTACGAGCAGTACTTC.

The chain combines TRBV20-1 with TRBJ2-7, with 10 bases identical to TRBD2. V dropped 2 bases and J dropped 6; count of bases not matched to a gene: 19. The length of the CDR3 is 18 residues. Germline CDR1 reads DFQATT; CDR2 reads SNEGSKA (reference sequence). CDR3 loop: CSARPPPQGLAGEGEQYF. The CDR3 nucleotides read TGCAGTGCTAGACCGCCCCCCCAAGGGCTAGCGGGAGAAGGCGAGCAGTACTTC.

J is TRBJ2-2 and V is TRBV15; TRBD2 matches at 10 bases. There are 17 residues in the CDR3. J gave up 1 base and V 0 bases, and 2 bases lay outside the gene matches. Germline CDR1 is LNHNV and CDR2 is YYDKDF (reference sequence). This chain's CDR3 is CATSRDLAGENTGELFF. The CDR3 DNA reads as TGTGCCACCAGCAGAGATCTAGCGGGAGAGAACACCGGGGAGCTGTTTTTT.

This clonotype has only a few counts. No DNA is shown, since the ends of the CDR3 on it are uncertain; the CDR3 is the one TCRdb lists. The CDR3 spells CASSLVGLNTGELFFF. The chain has TRBV5-6 and TRBJ2-2. CDR1 is SGHDT, CDR2 YYEEEE, per germline. From its first to its last residue, the CDR3 has 16 amino acids.

This chain connects TRBV5-1 to TRBJ2-7, with 11 bases that match TRBD1. Germline CDR1 and CDR2: SGHRS and YFSETQ. The CDR3 is 14 residues long. V dropped 6 bases and J dropped 2; count of bases not matched to a gene: 4. In DNA, the CDR3 is TGCGCCAGCATGTTGGACAGGGGGCCCTACGAGCAGTACTTC. It translates to CASMLDRGPYEQYF.

This clonotype has only a few counts. The chain combines TRBV10-3 with TRBJ2-5; possibly TRBD1 for D (5 bases). Germline-derived CDR1 and CDR2 are ENHRY and SYGVKD. The CDR3 sequence is 14 residues long. The germline V and J ends were trimmed by 6 bases and 2 bases, with 13 bases remaining between them. The CDR3 coding sequence is TGTGCCATCAGAGACCCGACAGTACAAGAGACCCAGTACTTC. Translation: CAIRDPTVQETQYF.

This clonotype was found a few times. V gene TRBV28 combines with J gene TRBJ2-7, with D unresolved. Germline CDR1 reads MDHEN; CDR2 reads SYDVKM. CDR3 length: 11 amino acids. V lost 5 bases, J lost 6 bases, and 8 bases lay in between. The CDR3 DNA follows: TGTGCCAGCAGTCGCGCTTTCGAGCAGTACTTC. Translated: CASSRAFEQYF.

This clonotype appeared a few times. The genes are TRBV7-3 and TRBJ2-7; 8 bases are shared with TRBD2. The CDR3 runs 15 residues. Germline V gives CDR1 SGHTA, CDR2 FQGTGA. Trimming removed 4 bases from V and 2 bases from J; junction bases left unmatched: 7. The CDR3 here is CASSSGAGAPYEQYF. The CDR3 nucleotides read TGTGCCAGCAGCTCCGGAGCGGGAGCCCCCTACGAGCAGTACTTC.

The chain carries TRBV5-6 and TRBJ2-7, with D tentatively TRBD1 (6 bases). The V gene lost 5 bases and the J gene lost 4 bases, with 13 bases spanning the gap. In germline, CDR1 is SGHDT, CDR2 YYEEEE. The CDR3 is made up of 13 amino acids. CDR3 region: CASRSGQLYEQYF. Here the CDR3 DNA reads TGTGCCAGCAGATCTGGACAGTTGTACGAGCAGTACTTC.

The chain employs TRBV6-1 and TRBJ2-2; D remains ambiguous. The V and J ends lost 7 bases and 7 bases respectively, with 16 bases between them. CDR1 MNHNS and CDR2 SASEGT come from the germline V gene. The CDR3 is made up of 14 amino acids. The CDR3 protein is CASTNSRAIGELFF. DNA of the CDR3: TGTGCCAGCACCAATAGTAGGGCGATCGGGGAGCTGTTTTTT.

J is TRBJ2-3 and V is TRBV20-1; D is perhaps TRBD2 (5 bases). Trimming pared 6 bases from V and 4 bases from J, leaving 14 bases between. Germline CDR1 DFQATT, CDR2 SNEGSKA (reference sequence). This CDR3 has 13 residues. CDR3 coding DNA: TGCAGTGCACAACCTAGGCGGGCAGATACGCAGTATTTT. Protein: CSAQPRRADTQYF.

This sequence joins TRBV5-1 and TRBJ1-1, with D possibly matching TRBD1 (5 bases). Germline CDR1 reads SGHRS; CDR2 reads YFSETQ. The CDR3 has 15 residues. V was pared by 0 bases and J by 1 base, with 10 bases between. The CDR3 DNA follows: TGCGCCAGCAGCTTGGCCGGGGGAGCGAACACTGAAGCTTTCTTT. Residues: CASSLAGGANTEAFF.

V usage is TRBV10-3 and J usage is TRBJ2-2; D is uncertain. The ends were cut back, 3 bases at V and 7 bases at J, with 15 bases in the middle. From germline, CDR1 is ENHRY and CDR2 SYGVKD. This CDR3 is 15 amino acids long. CDR3 DNA sequence: TGTGCCATCAGTGAACGAGCAGACCCCGACGGGGAGCTGTTTTTT. This encodes CAISERADPDGELFF.

This clonotype was seen a few times. The chain joins TRBV5-1 to TRBJ2-7; TRBD2 matches at 9 bases. The V and J ends lost 0 bases and 2 bases, in that order; junction bases with no gene match: 6. CDR3 size: 16 residues. Looked up from germline, CDR1 is SGHRS and CDR2 is YFSETQ. The DNA of the CDR3 is TGCGCCAGCAGCTTGGGGCTAGCGGGGACAGCCTACGAGCAGTACTTC. Translating gives CASSLGLAGTAYEQYF.

This clonotype was seen a handful of times. The chain has TRBV20-1 and TRBJ1-2; D is undetermined. CDR3 length equals 13 residues. The germline CDR1 and CDR2 sequences are DFQATT and SNEGSKA (reference sequence). V dropped 5 bases and J dropped 7 bases, with 17 bases sitting between them. CDR3 sequence (DNA): TGCAGTGCTCTCACTGGTGGGCTACCTGGCTACACCTTC. The encoded protein is CSALTGGLPGYTF.

Only a few counts were recorded for this clonotype. The chain employs TRBV12-3 or TRBV12-4 and TRBJ2-7, with D tentatively TRBD2 (6 bases). Trimming took 1 base from V and 6 from J, leaving 16 bases between them. The CDR3 is made up of 15 amino acids. The CDR3 region has the DNA TGTGCCAGCAGTTTAGGGGGCGGAGGGCCCCGCGAGCAGTACTTC. Translated, it gives CASSLGGGGPREQYF.

The chain joins TRBV3-1 to TRBJ2-7; the D call may be TRBD1 or TRBD2 (5 bases each). The CDR3 runs to 15 residues. V was shortened by 1 base and J by 7 bases, with 17 bases between the two germline ends. The germline CDR1 and CDR2 sequences are LGHDT and YNNKEL (reference sequence). CDR3 protein: CASSQGQSTEGEQYF. The CDR3 coding sequence is TGTGCCAGCAGCCAAGGACAGAGCACCGAGGGGGAGCAGTACTTC.

For this clonotype: Compared with germline, one end of the junction differs, possibly owing to a read error. The chain carries TRBV11-2 and TRBJ1-2; no clear D gene. In germline, CDR1 is SGHAT, CDR2 FQNNGV. The CDR3 has 14 residues. The CDR3 region has the DNA TGTGCCAGCAGCCCCCATCCATTTAGTGGACTGGATTATTTC. Its translation: CASSPHPFSGLDYF.